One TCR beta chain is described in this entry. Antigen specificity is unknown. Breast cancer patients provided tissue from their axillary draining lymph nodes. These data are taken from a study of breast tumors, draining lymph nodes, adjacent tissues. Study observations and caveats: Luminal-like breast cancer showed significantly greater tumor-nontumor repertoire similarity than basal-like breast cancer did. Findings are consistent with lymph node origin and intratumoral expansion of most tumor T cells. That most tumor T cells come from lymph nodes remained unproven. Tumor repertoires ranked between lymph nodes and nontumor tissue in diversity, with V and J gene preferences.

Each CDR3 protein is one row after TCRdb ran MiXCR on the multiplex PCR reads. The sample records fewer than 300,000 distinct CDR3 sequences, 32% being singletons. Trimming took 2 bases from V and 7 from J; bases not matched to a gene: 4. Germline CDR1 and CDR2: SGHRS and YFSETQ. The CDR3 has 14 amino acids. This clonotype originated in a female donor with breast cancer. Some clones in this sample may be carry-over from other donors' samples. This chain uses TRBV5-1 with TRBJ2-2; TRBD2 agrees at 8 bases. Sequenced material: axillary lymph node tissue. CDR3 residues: CASSLAGAVGELFF. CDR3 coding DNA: TGCGCCAGCAGCTTAGCGGGGGCGGTCGGGGAGCTGTTTTTT.